These T cell receptor beta chains were read from a single sample in a study of OX40 agonist ivuxolimab in advanced cancers. Method: immunoSEQ multiplex PCR; TCRdb's copy keeps in-frame clones and lacks some. The table lists about 71,000 clones, 94% of them singletons. Sample: CD4+ or CD8+ T cells sorted from blood, taken in a trial of the OX40 agonist ivuxolimab. These receptors all come from an adult with an advanced solid tumor such as melanoma, head and neck, liver or kidney cancer. Both conserved end residues are part of each CDR3. The D gene is left open where the match is weak. Size values are once, few and many counts, or a class for expanded clones, and some rows have none.

J,D,size,V,DNA,CDR3
TRBJ1-1,-,-,TRBV9,TGTGCCAGCAGCGGCCGCGGGGCCCACACTGAAGCTTTCTTT,CASSGRGAHTEAFF
TRBJ2-3,TRBD2,-,TRBV25-1,TGTGCCAGCCACGGGGGGGGCGATCAGATCACAGATACGCAGTATTTT,CASHGGGDQITDTQYF
TRBJ2-3,-,-,TRBV9,TGTGCCAGCAGCGTAGGTGGGGGGCCAACAGATACGCAGTATTTT,CASSVGGGPTDTQYF
TRBJ2-7,-,-,TRBV13,TGTGCCAGCAGCTTATTTGCGGGGGCCGAGCAGTACTTC,CASSLFAGAEQYF
TRBJ2-7,-,-,TRBV5-1,TGCGCCAGCAGCTTGGGTCAGCCCTCCTACGAGCAGTACTTC,CASSLGQPSYEQYF
TRBJ1-6,-,-,TRBV9,TGTGCCAGCAGCGGGGAGAGGGAGTTTAGGAATTCACCCCTCCACTTT,CASSGEREFRNSPLHF
TRBJ2-7,-,-,TRBV4-1,TGCGCCAGCAGCCAAGACGACTTCTTAAGCTACGAGCAGTACTTC,CASSQDDFLSYEQYF
TRBJ2-7,-,-,TRBV28,TGTGCCAGCGGGATAGGGGCAGTCTCCTACGAGCAGTACTTC,CASGIGAVSYEQYF
TRBJ2-3,-,-,TRBV7-3,TGTGCCAGCAGCCTAGGGGCGGGTCAGGCAGATACGCAGTATTTT,CASSLGAGQADTQYF
TRBJ2-7,TRBD1,-,TRBV10-3,TGTGCCATCAGTGGCGGGACAGGGAACGAGCAGTACTTC,CAISGGTGNEQYF
TRBJ2-7,TRBD2,-,TRBV5-1,TGCGCCAGCAGCACAGGACTAGCGGGGACCTACGAGCAGTACTTC,CASSTGLAGTYEQYF
TRBJ1-1,-,medium-sized,TRBV25-1,TGTGCCAGCAGTGAATTGGGTCAGGAAGCTTTCTTT,CASSELGQEAFF
TRBJ1-3,TRBD1,-,TRBV18,TGTGCCAGCGCCCGGGACAGGGTGATCGGAAACACCATATATTTT,CASARDRVIGNTIYF
TRBJ1-1,-,-,TRBV9,TGTGCCAGCAGCGCCTGGGGGGGCGCTGTAACTGAAGCTTTCTTT,CASSAWGGAVTEAFF
TRBJ2-1,TRBD2,-,TRBV19,TGTGCCAGTAGTATCCTCCTAGCGGTCGAGCAGTTCTTC,CASSILLAVEQFF
TRBJ1-3,-,-,TRBV19,TGTGCCAGTAGTATAGATAGGGGGGGTTCTGGGGGGCCCCAATGCTCTGGAAACACCATATATTTT,CASSIDRGGSGGPQCSGNTIYF
TRBJ1-1,-,-,TRBV28,TGTGCCAGCGGGGGGACCCTCAACACTGAAGCTTTCTTT,CASGGTLNTEAFF
TRBJ2-7,-,-,TRBV29-1,TGCAGCGTTCTGGCCACGACCTACGAGCAGTACTTC,CSVLATTYEQYF
TRBJ1-2,TRBD1,-,TRBV4-1,TGCGCCAGCAGCCAAGAAGAAGGACAGGGGTCCTATGGCTACACCTTC,CASSQEEGQGSYGYTF
TRBJ1-2,-,-,TRBV19,TGTGCCCTTTCGCCGCGAGGCAGAGATGAAAACAATGGCTACACCTTC,CALSPRGRDENNGYTF
TRBJ2-3,TRBD2,once,TRBV29-1,TGCAGCGCTCCCCCCATCGGCGGGGGGGCCGCAGATACGCAGTATTTT,CSAPPIGGGAADTQYF
TRBJ1-1,-,few,TRBV19,TGTGCCAGTAGTCACGCCGAGAACACTGAAGCTTTCTTT,CASSHAENTEAFF
TRBJ2-5,-,-,TRBV4-3,TGCGCCAGCAGCCCGGGGGTTGGTAGCGGCTGGGGTATGGAGACCCAGTACTTC,CASSPGVGSGWGMETQYF
TRBJ1-5,-,-,TRBV15,TGTGCCACCAGCAGAGATCTCGGGGTCAGGAGCAATCAGCCCCAGCATTTT,CATSRDLGVRSNQPQHF
TRBJ2-1,TRBD1,-,TRBV2,TGTGCCAGCCTGGGACAGTACAATGAGCAGTTCTTC,CASLGQYNEQFF
TRBJ1-2,-,-,TRBV6-6,TGTGCCAGCACCCAGGGGCAGTATGGCTACACCTTC,CASTQGQYGYTF
TRBJ2-1,-,-,TRBV4-1,TGCGCCAGCAGCTCACTGGCAGGGTCGGCCTACAATGAGCAGTTCTTC,CASSSLAGSAYNEQFF
TRBJ2-7,TRBD2,-,TRBV10-3,TGTGCCATCAGTGGCACTAGCGGGAGTACCTACGAGCAGTACTTC,CAISGTSGSTYEQYF
TRBJ1-2,-,-,TRBV27,TGTGCCAGCAGTTTATCTGGGGGCCTCGGGGTCTATGGCTACACCTTC,CASSLSGGLGVYGYTF
TRBJ2-5,-,-,TRBV5-1,TGCGCCAGCAGCCTCGGGACCCGTGGGGAGACCCAGTACTTC,CASSLGTRGETQYF